The 2 T cell receptor beta chains in this list originate from one sample, sequenced in a study of CD4 T cell repertoires in COVID-19. Using immunoSEQ multiplex PCR, the repertoire was profiled, and TCRdb retains in-frame clones only, with some absent. The sample holds around 23,000 clones, 93% seen once. No culture step preceded sequencing of the ex vivo isolated memory T cells. Material: circulating follicular helper CD4+ T cells (cTfh) from blood, obtained before the COVID-19 pandemic. The receptors derive from a human donor who had COVID-19.

This clone was recorded once. This chain joins TRBV7-9 and TRBJ2-1; D uncertain. The CDR3 has 13 amino acids. The V and J ends lost 1 base and 9 bases respectively, with 10 bases between them. The V gene's germline CDR1 is SEHNR and CDR2 FQNEAQ (reference sequence). For the CDR3, the DNA is TGTGCCAGCAGCTTAGACTTATGGAGTGAGCAGTTCTTC. Translation: CASSLDLWSEQFF.

The chain has TRBV2 and TRBJ2-1, with TRBD2 matching over 14 bases. Unmatched junction bases numbered 7, after V lost 6 bases and J lost 9 bases. This CDR3 spans 15 amino acids. Germline CDR1 and CDR2: SNHLY and FYNNEI. The CDR3, as DNA: TGTGCCAGCAGAGCCGGGACTAGCGGGAGCGGTGAGCAGTTCTTC. It codes for CASRAGTSGSGEQFF.